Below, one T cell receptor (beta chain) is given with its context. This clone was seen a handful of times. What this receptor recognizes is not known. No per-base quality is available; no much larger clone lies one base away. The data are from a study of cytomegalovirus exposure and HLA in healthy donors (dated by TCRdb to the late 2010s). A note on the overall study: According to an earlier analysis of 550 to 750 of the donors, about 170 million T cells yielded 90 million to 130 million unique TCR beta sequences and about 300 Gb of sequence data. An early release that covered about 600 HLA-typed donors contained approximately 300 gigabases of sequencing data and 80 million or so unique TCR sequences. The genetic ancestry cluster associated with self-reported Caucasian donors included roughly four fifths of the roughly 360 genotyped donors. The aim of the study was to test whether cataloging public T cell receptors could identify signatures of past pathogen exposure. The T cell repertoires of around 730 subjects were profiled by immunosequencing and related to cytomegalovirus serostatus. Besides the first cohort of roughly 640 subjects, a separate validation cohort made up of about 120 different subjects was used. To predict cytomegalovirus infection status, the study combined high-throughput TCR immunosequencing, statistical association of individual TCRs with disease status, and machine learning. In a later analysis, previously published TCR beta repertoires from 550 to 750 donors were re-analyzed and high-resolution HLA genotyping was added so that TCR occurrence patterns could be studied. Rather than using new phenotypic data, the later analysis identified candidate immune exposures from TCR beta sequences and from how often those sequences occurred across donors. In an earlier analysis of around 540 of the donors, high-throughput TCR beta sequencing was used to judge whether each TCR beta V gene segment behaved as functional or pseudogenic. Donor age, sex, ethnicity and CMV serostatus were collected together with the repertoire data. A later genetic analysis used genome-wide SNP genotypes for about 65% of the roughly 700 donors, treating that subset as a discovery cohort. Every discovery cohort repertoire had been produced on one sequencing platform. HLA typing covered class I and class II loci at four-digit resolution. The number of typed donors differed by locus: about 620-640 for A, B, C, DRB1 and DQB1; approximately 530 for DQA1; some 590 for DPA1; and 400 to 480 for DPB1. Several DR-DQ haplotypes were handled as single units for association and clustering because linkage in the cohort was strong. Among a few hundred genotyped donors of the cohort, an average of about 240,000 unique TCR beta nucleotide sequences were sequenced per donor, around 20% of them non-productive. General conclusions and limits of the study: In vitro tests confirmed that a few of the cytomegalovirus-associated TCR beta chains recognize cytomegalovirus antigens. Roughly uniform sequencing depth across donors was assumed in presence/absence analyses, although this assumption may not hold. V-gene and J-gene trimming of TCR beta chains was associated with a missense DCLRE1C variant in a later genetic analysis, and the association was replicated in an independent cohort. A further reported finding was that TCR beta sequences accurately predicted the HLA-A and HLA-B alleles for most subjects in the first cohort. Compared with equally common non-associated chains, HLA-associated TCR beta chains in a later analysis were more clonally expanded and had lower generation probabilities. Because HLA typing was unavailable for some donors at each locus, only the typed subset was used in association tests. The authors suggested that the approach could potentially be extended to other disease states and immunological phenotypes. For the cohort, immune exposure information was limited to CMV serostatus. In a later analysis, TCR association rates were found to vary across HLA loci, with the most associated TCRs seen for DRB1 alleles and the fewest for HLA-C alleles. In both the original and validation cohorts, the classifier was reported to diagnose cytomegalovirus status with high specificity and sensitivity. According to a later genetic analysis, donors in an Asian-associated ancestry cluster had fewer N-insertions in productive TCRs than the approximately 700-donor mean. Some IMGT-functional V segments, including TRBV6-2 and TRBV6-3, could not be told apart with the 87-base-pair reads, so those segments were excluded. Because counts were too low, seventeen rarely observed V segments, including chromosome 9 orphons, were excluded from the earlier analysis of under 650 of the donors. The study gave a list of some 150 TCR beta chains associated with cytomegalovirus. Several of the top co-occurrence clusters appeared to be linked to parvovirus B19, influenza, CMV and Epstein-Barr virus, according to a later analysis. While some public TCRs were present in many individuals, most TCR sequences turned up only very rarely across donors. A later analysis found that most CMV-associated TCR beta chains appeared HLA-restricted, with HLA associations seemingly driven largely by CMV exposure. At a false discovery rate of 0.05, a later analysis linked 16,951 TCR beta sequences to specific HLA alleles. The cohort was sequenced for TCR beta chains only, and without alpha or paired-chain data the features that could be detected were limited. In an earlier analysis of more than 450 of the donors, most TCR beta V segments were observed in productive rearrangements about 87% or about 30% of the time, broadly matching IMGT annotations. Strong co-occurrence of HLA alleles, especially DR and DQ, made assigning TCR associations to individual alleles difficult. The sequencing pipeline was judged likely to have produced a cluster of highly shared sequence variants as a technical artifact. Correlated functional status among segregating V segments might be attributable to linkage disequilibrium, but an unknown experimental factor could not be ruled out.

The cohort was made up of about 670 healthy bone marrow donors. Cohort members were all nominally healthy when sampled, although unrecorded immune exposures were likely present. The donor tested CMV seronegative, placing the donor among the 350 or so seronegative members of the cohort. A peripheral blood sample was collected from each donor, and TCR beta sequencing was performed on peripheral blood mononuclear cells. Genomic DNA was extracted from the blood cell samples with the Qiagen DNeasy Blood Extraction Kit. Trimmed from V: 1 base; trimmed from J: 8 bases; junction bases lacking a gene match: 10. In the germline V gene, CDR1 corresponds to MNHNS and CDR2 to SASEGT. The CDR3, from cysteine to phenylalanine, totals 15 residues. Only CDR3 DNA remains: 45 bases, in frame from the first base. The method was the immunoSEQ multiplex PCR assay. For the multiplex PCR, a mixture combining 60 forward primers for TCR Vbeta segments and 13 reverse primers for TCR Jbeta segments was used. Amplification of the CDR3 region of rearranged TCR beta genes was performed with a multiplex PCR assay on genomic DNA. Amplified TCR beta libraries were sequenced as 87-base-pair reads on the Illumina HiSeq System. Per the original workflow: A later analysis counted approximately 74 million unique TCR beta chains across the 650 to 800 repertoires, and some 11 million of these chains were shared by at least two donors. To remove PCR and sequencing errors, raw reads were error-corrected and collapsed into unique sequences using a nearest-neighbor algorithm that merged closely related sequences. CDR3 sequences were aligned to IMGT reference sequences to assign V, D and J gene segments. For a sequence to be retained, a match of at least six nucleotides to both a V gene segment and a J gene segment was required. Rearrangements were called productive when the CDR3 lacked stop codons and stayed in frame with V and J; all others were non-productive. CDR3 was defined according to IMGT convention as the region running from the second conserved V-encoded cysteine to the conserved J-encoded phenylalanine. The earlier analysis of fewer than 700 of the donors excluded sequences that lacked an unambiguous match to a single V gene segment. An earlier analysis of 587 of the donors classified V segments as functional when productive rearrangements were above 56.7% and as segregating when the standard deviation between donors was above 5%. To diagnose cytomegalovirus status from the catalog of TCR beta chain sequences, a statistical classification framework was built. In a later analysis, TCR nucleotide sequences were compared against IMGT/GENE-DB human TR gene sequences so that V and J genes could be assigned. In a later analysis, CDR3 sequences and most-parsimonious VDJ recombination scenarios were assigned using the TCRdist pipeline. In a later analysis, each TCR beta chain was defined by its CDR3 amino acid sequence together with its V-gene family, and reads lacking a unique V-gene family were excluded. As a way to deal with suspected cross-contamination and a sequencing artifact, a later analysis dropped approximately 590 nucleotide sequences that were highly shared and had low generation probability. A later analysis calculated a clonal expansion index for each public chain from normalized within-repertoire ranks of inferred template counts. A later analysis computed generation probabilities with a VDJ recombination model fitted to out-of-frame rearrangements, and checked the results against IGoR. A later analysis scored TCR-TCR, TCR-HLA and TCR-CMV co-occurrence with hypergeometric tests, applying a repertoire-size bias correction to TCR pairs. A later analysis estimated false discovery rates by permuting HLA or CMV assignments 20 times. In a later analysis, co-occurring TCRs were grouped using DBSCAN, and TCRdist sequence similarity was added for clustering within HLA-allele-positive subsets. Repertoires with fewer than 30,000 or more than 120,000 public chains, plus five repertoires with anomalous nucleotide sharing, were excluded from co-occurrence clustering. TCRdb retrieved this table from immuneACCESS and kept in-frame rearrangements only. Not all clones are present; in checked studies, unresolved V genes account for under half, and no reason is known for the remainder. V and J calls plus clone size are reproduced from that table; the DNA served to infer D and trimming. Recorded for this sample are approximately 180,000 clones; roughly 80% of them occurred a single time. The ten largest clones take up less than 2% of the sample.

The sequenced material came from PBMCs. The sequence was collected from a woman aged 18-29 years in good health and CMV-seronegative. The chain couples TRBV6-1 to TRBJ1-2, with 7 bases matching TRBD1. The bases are TGTGCCAGCAGTGAAGGGGGACAGCCCCTTGGCGGCTACACCTTC. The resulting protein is CASSEGGQPLGGYTF.